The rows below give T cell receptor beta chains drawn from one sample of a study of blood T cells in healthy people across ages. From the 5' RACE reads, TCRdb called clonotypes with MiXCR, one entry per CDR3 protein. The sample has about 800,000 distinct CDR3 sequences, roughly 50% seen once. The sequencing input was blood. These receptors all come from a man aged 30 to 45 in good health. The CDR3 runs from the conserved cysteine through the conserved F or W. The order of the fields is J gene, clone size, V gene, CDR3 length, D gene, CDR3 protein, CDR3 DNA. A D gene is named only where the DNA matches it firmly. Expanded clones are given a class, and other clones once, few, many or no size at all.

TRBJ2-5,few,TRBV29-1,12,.,CSVEGGHETQYF,TGCAGCGTTGAAGGGGGCCATGAGACCCAGTACTTC
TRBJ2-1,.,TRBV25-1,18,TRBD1,CASTPTLVGDRGMDEQFF,TGTGCCAGCACCCCTACTTTAGTAGGGGACAGGGGCATGGATGAGCAGTTCTTC
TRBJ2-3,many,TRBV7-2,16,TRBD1,CASSPMWTGTTDTQYF,TGTGCCAGCAGCCCGATGTGGACAGGGACAACAGATACGCAGTATTTT
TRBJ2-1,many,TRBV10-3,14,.,CAISESREDNEQFF,TGTGCCATCAGTGAGTCTAGGGAGGACAATGAGCAGTTCTTC
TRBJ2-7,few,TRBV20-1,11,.,CSASNVYEQYF,TGCAGTGCTAGTAACGTCTACGAGCAGTACTTC
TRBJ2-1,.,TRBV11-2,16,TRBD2,CASSTGTSGGYNEQFF,TGTGCCAGCAGCACCGGGACTAGCGGGGGGTACAATGAGCAGTTCTTC
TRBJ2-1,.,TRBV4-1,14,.,CASSQDNGAYEQFF,TGCGCCAGCAGCCAAGATAATGGAGCCTATGAGCAGTTCTTC
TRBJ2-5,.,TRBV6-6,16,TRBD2,CASGTSGGPGRETQYF,TGTGCCAGCGGAACTAGCGGGGGCCCAGGCAGAGAGACCCAGTACTTC
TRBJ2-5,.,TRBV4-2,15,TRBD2,CASSPSSGGQETQYF,TGTGCCAGCAGCCCTTCTAGCGGAGGTCAAGAGACCCAGTACTTC
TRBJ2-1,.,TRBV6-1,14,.,CASSQKQGYNEQFF,TGTGCCAGCAGCCAGAAACAGGGTTACAATGAGCAGTTCTTC
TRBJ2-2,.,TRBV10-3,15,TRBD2,CAISVAGVNAGELFF,TGTGCCATCAGCGTAGCGGGAGTTAACGCCGGGGAGCTGTTTTTT
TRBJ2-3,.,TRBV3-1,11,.,CASGQSDTQYF,TGTGCCAGCGGACAATCCGATACGCAGTATTTT
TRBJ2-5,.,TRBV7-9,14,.,CASSSWGSWETQYF,TGTGCCAGCAGCTCGTGGGGATCGTGGGAGACCCAGTACTTC
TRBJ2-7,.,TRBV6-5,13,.,CASSPGDSYEQYF,TGTGCCAGCAGCCCCGGGGACTCCTACGAGCAGTACTTC
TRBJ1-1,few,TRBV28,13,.,CASSLEGNDEAFF,TGTGCCAGCAGCCTCGAGGGGAACGATGAAGCTTTCTTT
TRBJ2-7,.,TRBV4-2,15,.,CASSQGSSPRYEQYF,TGTGCCAGCAGCCAAGGTTCGAGTCCCCGCTACGAGCAGTACTTC
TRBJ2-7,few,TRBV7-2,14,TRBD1,CASSLVAGGHEQYF,TGTGCCAGCAGCTTAGTTGCAGGGGGCCACGAGCAGTACTTC
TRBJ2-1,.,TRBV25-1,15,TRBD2,CASSETRGGLNEQFF,TGTGCCAGCAGTGAAACGCGGGGGGGCTTGAATGAGCAGTTCTTC
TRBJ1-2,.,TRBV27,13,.,CASSLSGFYGYTF,TGTGCCAGCAGTTTATCCGGGTTCTATGGCTACACCTTC
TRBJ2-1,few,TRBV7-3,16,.,CASSLTLGGFGNEQFF,TGTGCCAGCAGCTTAACTCTTGGGGGGTTTGGCAATGAGCAGTTCTTC
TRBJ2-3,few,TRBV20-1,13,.,CSARGPSTDTQYF,TGCAGTGCTAGGGGACCTAGCACAGATACGCAGTATTTT
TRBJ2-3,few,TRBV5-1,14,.,CASRLAGDTDTQYF,TGCGCCAGCAGGCTGGCGGGCGACACAGATACGCAGTATTTT
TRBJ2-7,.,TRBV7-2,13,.,CASSARGGYEQYF,TGTGCCAGCAGCGCCAGGGGGGGTTACGAGCAGTACTTC
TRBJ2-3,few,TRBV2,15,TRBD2,CASTRAGASTDTQYF,TGTGCCAGCACCCGAGCGGGGGCTAGCACAGATACGCAGTATTTT
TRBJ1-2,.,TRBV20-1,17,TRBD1,CSARGLDRGFTNYGCTF,TGCAGTGCTAGGGGCCTTGACAGGGGATTTACGAACTATGGCTGCACCTTC
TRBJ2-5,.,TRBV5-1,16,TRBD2,CATPIVTSGGPETQYF,TGCGCCACTCCGATTGTAACTAGCGGGGGTCCGGAGACCCAGTACTTC
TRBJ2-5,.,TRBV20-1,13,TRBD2,CSAHSGGQETQYF,TGCAGTGCCCATAGCGGGGGGCAAGAGACCCAGTACTTC
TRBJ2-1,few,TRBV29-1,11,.,CSSSILNEQFF,TGCAGCTCCTCAATATTGAATGAGCAGTTCTTC
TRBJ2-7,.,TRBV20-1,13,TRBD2,CSAPGLALSEQYF,TGCAGTGCCCCGGGACTAGCATTATCCGAGCAGTACTTC